A selection of T cell receptor beta chains follows, all from one sample in a study of PD-1 blockade in classical Hodgkin lymphoma. Produced via immunoSEQ multiplex PCR; TCRdb's table is partial and in-frame only. Found here are about 85,000 clones, about nine tenths of them singletons; the top ten hold about 2.9%. This specimen was peripheral blood mononuclear cells (PBMCs), taken before the fourth cycle of nivolumab. These receptors were obtained from a human donor with classical Hodgkin lymphoma. Both conserved end residues are part of each CDR3. Each record gives: V gene, D gene, clone size, J gene, CDR3 DNA, CDR3 protein. The D gene is left open where the match is weak. For some rows the clone size is stated as once, few or many, or as a class when expanded; others skip it.

v_call: TRBV7-8
d_call: TRBD2
clone_size: -
j_call: TRBJ2-4
cdr3_nt: TGTGCCAGCAGCGTAAGCGGGGGCCAAGCCAAAAACATTCAGTACTTC
cdr3_aa: CASSVSGGQAKNIQYF

v_call: TRBV7-6
d_call: TRBD1
clone_size: -
j_call: TRBJ1-3
cdr3_nt: TGTGCCAGCAGCTTAAGGCCCCCACCGGGACAGCGACCCTCTGGAAACACCATATATTTT
cdr3_aa: CASSLRPPPGQRPSGNTIYF

v_call: TRBV29-1
d_call: -
clone_size: once
j_call: TRBJ1-1
cdr3_nt: TGCAGCGTTGGGACAGCTGTTACTGAAGCCTTCTTT
cdr3_aa: CSVGTAVTEAFF

v_call: TRBV7-2
d_call: -
clone_size: -
j_call: TRBJ1-3
cdr3_nt: TGTGCCAGCAGCATTACAGGGAGCTCCTCTGGAAACACCATATATTTT
cdr3_aa: CASSITGSSSGNTIYF

v_call: TRBV9
d_call: -
clone_size: -
j_call: TRBJ2-5
cdr3_nt: TGTGCCAGCAGCGAATTCGGGACCCCCTTGGGGGAGACCCAGTACTTC
cdr3_aa: CASSEFGTPLGETQYF

v_call: TRBV30
d_call: -
clone_size: -
j_call: TRBJ2-7
cdr3_nt: TGTGCCTGGAGTGGCTCGATAAGCTCCTACGAGCAGTACTTC
cdr3_aa: CAWSGSISSYEQYF

v_call: TRBV7-8
d_call: -
clone_size: -
j_call: TRBJ1-1
cdr3_nt: TGTGCCAGCAGCCTGACTGACAGTGACACTGAAGCTTTCTTT
cdr3_aa: CASSLTDSDTEAFF

v_call: TRBV4-2
d_call: TRBD2
clone_size: -
j_call: TRBJ2-3
cdr3_nt: TGTGCCAGCAGAGCCCTAGCGGGGAACACAGATACGCAGTATTTT
cdr3_aa: CASRALAGNTDTQYF

v_call: TRBV7-9
d_call: -
clone_size: -
j_call: TRBJ2-3
cdr3_nt: TGTGCCAGCAGCTTAGAGGGGCGGACAGATACGCAGTATTTT
cdr3_aa: CASSLEGRTDTQYF

v_call: TRBV9
d_call: TRBD1
clone_size: -
j_call: TRBJ2-7
cdr3_nt: TGTGCCAGCAGCTCCCGGGACAGCTACGAGCAGTACTTC
cdr3_aa: CASSSRDSYEQYF

v_call: TRBV5-6
d_call: -
clone_size: -
j_call: TRBJ2-5
cdr3_nt: TGTGCCAGCAGCTACGACAGGATGGAGACCCAGTACTTC
cdr3_aa: CASSYDRMETQYF

v_call: TRBV19
d_call: TRBD1
clone_size: once
j_call: TRBJ2-1
cdr3_nt: TGTGCCAGTAGTAGGGGGGCGGGACAGGGTTGGAATGAGCAGTTCTTC
cdr3_aa: CASSRGAGQGWNEQFF

v_call: TRBV4-3
d_call: -
clone_size: -
j_call: TRBJ2-3
cdr3_nt: TGCGCCAGCAGCCAAGTGAGGTCGGACACAGATACGCAGTATTTT
cdr3_aa: CASSQVRSDTDTQYF

v_call: TRBV19
d_call: TRBD1
clone_size: once
j_call: TRBJ2-2
cdr3_nt: TGTGCCAGTGAGGACAGGGGTTCCGGGGAGCTGTTTTTT
cdr3_aa: CASEDRGSGELFF

v_call: TRBV19
d_call: -
clone_size: once
j_call: TRBJ2-1
cdr3_nt: TGTGCCAGTAGTCCCGTTCTACCCTCGACCCCCAATGAGCAGTTCTTC
cdr3_aa: CASSPVLPSTPNEQFF

v_call: TRBV19
d_call: -
clone_size: -
j_call: TRBJ2-3
cdr3_nt: TGTGCCAGTAGTATTTTCCGCTTAGATACGCAGTATTTT
cdr3_aa: CASSIFRLDTQYF

v_call: TRBV28
d_call: TRBD1
clone_size: few
j_call: TRBJ1-5
cdr3_nt: TGTGCCAGCAGTCTGGGACAGGGAGGTCAGCCCCAGCATTTT
cdr3_aa: CASSLGQGGQPQHF

v_call: TRBV11-3
d_call: TRBD2
clone_size: -
j_call: TRBJ2-3
cdr3_nt: TGTGCCAGCAGCTTAGGAAGCGGGGGGGCAGATACGCAGTATTTT
cdr3_aa: CASSLGSGGADTQYF

v_call: TRBV12-2
d_call: -
clone_size: -
j_call: TRBJ2-1
cdr3_nt: TGTGCAAGTCGCTGGGTGGACGGGGGCCGCAATGAGCAGTTCTTC
cdr3_aa: CASRWVDGGRNEQFF

v_call: TRBV7-6
d_call: -
clone_size: -
j_call: TRBJ1-1
cdr3_nt: TGTGCCAGCAGCTTAGCCGAGGGCAAGAAGACTGAAGCTTTCTTT
cdr3_aa: CASSLAEGKKTEAFF

v_call: TRBV23-1
d_call: -
clone_size: -
j_call: TRBJ2-5
cdr3_nt: TGCGCCAGCAGTCAATCGTCGGTGAGGGACTACCAAGAGACCCAGTACTTC
cdr3_aa: CASSQSSVRDYQETQYF

v_call: TRBV29-1
d_call: TRBD1
clone_size: -
j_call: TRBJ1-2
cdr3_nt: TGCAGCGTATCGACAGGGGGTCGAATTAACTATGGCTACACCTTC
cdr3_aa: CSVSTGGRINYGYTF

v_call: TRBV7-9
d_call: -
clone_size: -
j_call: TRBJ2-3
cdr3_nt: TGTGCCAGCAGCTTAGGGCTCACAGATACGCAGTATTTT
cdr3_aa: CASSLGLTDTQYF

v_call: TRBV7-6
d_call: -
clone_size: -
j_call: TRBJ2-3
cdr3_nt: TGTGCCAGCAGCTTAGTTCAGGGAGAGGCTACAGATACGCAGTATTTT
cdr3_aa: CASSLVQGEATDTQYF

v_call: TRBV7-9
d_call: -
clone_size: -
j_call: TRBJ1-3
cdr3_nt: TGTGCCAGCAGCCAAACAGGGAGCACTGGAAACACCATATATTTT
cdr3_aa: CASSQTGSTGNTIYF

v_call: TRBV5-4
d_call: -
clone_size: -
j_call: TRBJ2-5
cdr3_nt: TGTGCCAGCAGCTTGGCCCGGGGCCAAGAGACCCAGTACTTC
cdr3_aa: CASSLARGQETQYF

v_call: TRBV27
d_call: TRBD1
clone_size: -
j_call: TRBJ1-4
cdr3_nt: TGTGCCAGCAGTACGACCGGGACAGGGGCTGAAAAACTGTTTTTT
cdr3_aa: CASSTTGTGAEKLFF

v_call: TRBV10-2
d_call: TRBD1
clone_size: -
j_call: TRBJ2-2
cdr3_nt: TGCGCCAGCACCACGGGACAGCTCTTGAACACCGGGGAGCTGTTTTTT
cdr3_aa: CASTTGQLLNTGELFF